The T cell receptor (beta chain) under discussion was sequenced for a study of OX40 agonist ivuxolimab in advanced cancers. Study context: Patients' therapy was ivuxolimab, an antibody that acts as an agonist of OX40 (CD134).

Study-wide results and caveats: Partial responders at 0.1-3.0 mg/kg showed near-lowest clonal expansion. The average count of expanded clones was higher among CD8+ T cells than among CD4+.

Libraries were prepared by immunoSEQ multiplex PCR; TCRdb keeps only in-frame clonotypes and omits some of them. The table records approximately 61,000 clones, roughly 85% of them present only once. The CDR3 spans 15 residues. Trimming pared 2 bases from V and 0 bases from J, leaving 10 bases between. CDR1 is MNHEY, CDR2 SMNVEV, per germline (reference sequence). There are a few counts of this clone. Its antigen is unidentified. The sample here was CD4+ or CD8+ T cells sorted from blood, taken in a trial of the OX40 agonist ivuxolimab. The clonotype originates from an adult with an advanced solid tumor such as melanoma, head and neck, liver or kidney cancer. V usage is TRBV27 and J usage is TRBJ1-1, with D perhaps matching TRBD1 (5 bases). CDR3 nucleotides: TGTGCCAGCAGTTTAAGTCGGGGGATGAACACTGAAGCTTTCTTT. Translation: CASSLSRGMNTEAFF.